This T cell receptor beta chain emerged from a study of T cell clonality in common variable immunodeficiency. Per germline, CDR1 DFQATT and CDR2 SNEGSKA (reference sequence). Trimming took 3 bases from V and 5 from J, leaving 19 bases between them. This CDR3 contains 15 residues. CVID subjects were about 14 female and 29 male, aged roughly 8 to 64. CVID subjects were neither ill nor on immunomodulatory or immunosuppressive medication at sampling. The data were produced by immunoSEQ multiplex PCR, yet TCRdb's version contains in-frame clones alone and is incomplete. The sample holds over 20,000 clones, and no clone turns up only once. Regarding the study as a whole: In common variable immunodeficiency, TCR beta chains reportedly carried fewer deletions and N-nucleotide insertions. CVID subjects showed higher TCRbeta clonality than healthy controls.

This clone was counted ten times or more. Its antigen is undetermined. The read ends 3 residues before the CDR3 terminus; that terminus is restored from the germline J gene. The chain links TRBV20-1 to TRBJ2-5; D may match TRBD1 or TRBD2 (5 bases each). Specimen: peripheral blood mononuclear cells. The TCR was taken from a human donor with common variable immunodeficiency. This chain's CDR3 is CSASRAEEGWETQYF. CDR3 bases read: TGCAGTGCTAGCAGGGCGGAGGAAGGCTGGGAGACC.